A selection of T cell receptor beta chains follows, all from one sample in a study of blood T cell repertoires in COVID-19. Clones were read by immunoSEQ multiplex PCR, and TCRdb kept only the in-frame ones, dropping some. The sample lists tens of thousands of clones; 83% were seen once. Sample: peripheral blood. All receptors come from a man aged 25-45 years with COVID-19, enrolled during active disease. Both conserved end residues are part of each CDR3. Fields, in order: D gene, J gene, clone size, V gene, CDR3 DNA, CDR3 protein. A D gene is named only where the DNA matches it firmly. A clone size is listed for some rows: how often the clone was seen (once, few, many), or a class if it is expanded.

D: TRBD2; J: TRBJ2-3; size: .; V: TRBV10-3; DNA: TGTGCCATCAGTGAGTCAGGGACTAGCCATGATACGCAGTATTTT; CDR3: CAISESGTSHDTQYF
D: TRBD1; J: TRBJ2-2; size: once; V: TRBV4-2; DNA: TGTGCCAGCAGCCCCCTGAGGACAGGGAGCAACACCGGGGAGCTGTTTTTT; CDR3: CASSPLRTGSNTGELFF
D: .; J: TRBJ2-5; size: .; V: TRBV18; DNA: TGTGCCAGCTCACCACTGGGACATCGGCAAGAGACCCAGTACTTC; CDR3: CASSPLGHRQETQYF
D: .; J: TRBJ1-5; size: few; V: TRBV18; DNA: TGTGCCAGCTCACCGCGGAGGTACGATCAGCCCCAGCATTTT; CDR3: CASSPRRYDQPQHF
D: .; J: TRBJ2-1; size: .; V: TRBV4-2; DNA: TGTGCCAGCAGCCAAGGAACCCGCGACAATGAGCAGTTCTTC; CDR3: CASSQGTRDNEQFF
D: .; J: TRBJ1-1; size: .; V: TRBV30; DNA: TGTGCCTGGACCTCAACAGGGAACACTGAAGCTTTCTTT; CDR3: CAWTSTGNTEAFF
D: .; J: TRBJ2-2; size: .; V: TRBV9; DNA: TGTGCCAGCAGCGTAGCTCGCGGGGAGCTGTTTTTT; CDR3: CASSVARGELFF
D: .; J: TRBJ1-3; size: few; V: TRBV28; DNA: TGTGCCAGCAGTGGATCGACGGCCACCTACCGAACTAGAAACACCATATATTTT; CDR3: CASSGSTATYRTRNTIYF
D: .; J: TRBJ1-1; size: .; V: TRBV5-4; DNA: TGTGCCAGCAGCTTGTCAGGTTTGAACACTGAAGCTTTCTTT; CDR3: CASSLSGLNTEAFF
D: TRBD1; J: TRBJ2-2; size: .; V: TRBV30; DNA: TGTGCCTTTGGGACAGGGAACACCGGGGAGCTGTTTTTT; CDR3: CAFGTGNTGELFF
D: .; J: TRBJ1-2; size: .; V: TRBV12-5; DNA: TGTGCTAGTGGTTTGAGTCCGGGTGGCTACACCTTC; CDR3: CASGLSPGGYTF
D: TRBD2; J: TRBJ2-5; size: .; V: TRBV18; DNA: TGTGCCAGCTCACCGGCGGCTAGCGGCCTACAAGAGACCCAGTACTTC; CDR3: CASSPAASGLQETQYF
D: .; J: TRBJ2-2; size: few; V: TRBV2; DNA: TGTGCCAGCAGTGTGGGTCCGGGCACCGGGGAGCTGTTTTTT; CDR3: CASSVGPGTGELFF